This T cell receptor (beta chain) appears in the sequencing data of a study of T cells after yellow fever vaccination. This clonotype was picked up many times. Trimming removed 0 bases from V and 6 bases from J, with 10 bases in between. Germline V gene data show CDR1 as SGHRS and CDR2 as YFSETQ. CDR3 length: 14 residues. Each CDR3 protein gets one entry after TCRdb re-called the 5' RACE reads with MiXCR. In the table there are over 150,000 distinct CDR3 sequences, 6.5% to 8.5% of which are singletons. The chain carries TRBV5-1 and TRBJ2-4; D is undetermined. The sample was CD4+ T cells sorted from PBMCs, taken roughly 5 days after the first yellow fever vaccination. The clonotype was recovered from a man aged 18 to 30 who received the YFV17D yellow fever vaccine. CDR3 DNA: TGCGCCAGCAGCTTGGGAACCCGAGGAAACATTCAGTACTTC. Encoded protein: CASSLGTRGNIQYF.